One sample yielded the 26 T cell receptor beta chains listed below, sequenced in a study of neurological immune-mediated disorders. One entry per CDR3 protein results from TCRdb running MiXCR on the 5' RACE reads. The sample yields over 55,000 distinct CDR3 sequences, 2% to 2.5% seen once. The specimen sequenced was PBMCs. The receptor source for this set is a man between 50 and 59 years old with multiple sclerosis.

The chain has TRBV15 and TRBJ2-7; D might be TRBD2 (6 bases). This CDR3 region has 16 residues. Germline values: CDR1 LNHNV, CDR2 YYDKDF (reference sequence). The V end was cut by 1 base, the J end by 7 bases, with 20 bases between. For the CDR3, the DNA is TGTGCCACCAGCAGAGGTGGGGATATAGCGGTGGGGGAGCAGTACTTC. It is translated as CATSRGGDIAVGEQYF.

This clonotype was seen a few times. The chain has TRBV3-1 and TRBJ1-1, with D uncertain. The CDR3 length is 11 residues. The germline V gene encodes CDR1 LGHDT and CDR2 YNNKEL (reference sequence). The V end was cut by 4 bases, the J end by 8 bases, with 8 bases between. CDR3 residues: CASSLNDEAFF. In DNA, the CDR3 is TGTGCCAGCAGCCTAAATGACGAAGCTTTCTTT.

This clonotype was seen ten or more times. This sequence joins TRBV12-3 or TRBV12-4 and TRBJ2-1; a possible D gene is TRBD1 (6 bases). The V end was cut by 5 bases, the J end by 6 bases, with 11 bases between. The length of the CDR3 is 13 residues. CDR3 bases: TGTGCCAGCAGTACCCAGGGGTTCAATGAGCAGTTCTTC. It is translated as CASSTQGFNEQFF.

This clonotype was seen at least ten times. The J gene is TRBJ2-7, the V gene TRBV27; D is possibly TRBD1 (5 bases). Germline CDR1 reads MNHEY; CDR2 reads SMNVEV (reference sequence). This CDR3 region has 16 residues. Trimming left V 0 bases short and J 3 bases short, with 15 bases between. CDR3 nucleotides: TGTGCCAGCAGTTTATCGGGCAGGGAAATACTCTACGAGCAGTACTTC. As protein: CASSLSGREILYEQYF.

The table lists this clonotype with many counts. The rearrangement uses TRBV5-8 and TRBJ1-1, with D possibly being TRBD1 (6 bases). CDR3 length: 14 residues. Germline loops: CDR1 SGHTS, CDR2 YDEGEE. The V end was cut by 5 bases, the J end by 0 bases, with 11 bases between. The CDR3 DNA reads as TGTGCCAGCAGGAGGACAGATATGAACACTGAAGCTTTCTTT. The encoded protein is CASRRTDMNTEAFF.

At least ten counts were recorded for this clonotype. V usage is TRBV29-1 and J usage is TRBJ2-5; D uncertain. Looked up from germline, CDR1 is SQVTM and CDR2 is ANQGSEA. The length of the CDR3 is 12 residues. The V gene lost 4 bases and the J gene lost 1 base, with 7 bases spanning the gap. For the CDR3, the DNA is TGCAGCGTTGGGTCCATCCAAGAGACCCAGTACTTC. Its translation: CSVGSIQETQYF.

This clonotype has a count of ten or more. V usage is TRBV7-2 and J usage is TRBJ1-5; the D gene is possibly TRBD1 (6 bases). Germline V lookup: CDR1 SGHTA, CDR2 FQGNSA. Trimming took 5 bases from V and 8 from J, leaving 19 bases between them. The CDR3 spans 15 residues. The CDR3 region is CASSPRGAGREPQHF. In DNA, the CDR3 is TGTGCCAGCAGCCCGAGGGGGGCAGGGAGAGAGCCCCAGCATTTT. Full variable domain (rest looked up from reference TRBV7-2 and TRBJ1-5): GAGVSQSPSNKVTEKGKDVELRCDPISGHTALYWYRQSLGQGLEFLIYFQGNSAPDKSGLPSDRFSAERTGGSVSTLTIQRTQQEDSAVYLCASSPRGAGREPQHFGDGTRLSIL.

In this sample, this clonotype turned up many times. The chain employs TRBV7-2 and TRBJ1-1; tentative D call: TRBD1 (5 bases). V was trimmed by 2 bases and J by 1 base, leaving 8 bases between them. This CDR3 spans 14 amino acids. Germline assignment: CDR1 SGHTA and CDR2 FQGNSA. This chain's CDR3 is CASSLYTGNTEAFF. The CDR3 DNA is TGTGCCAGCAGCTTATACACAGGGAACACTGAAGCTTTCTTT.

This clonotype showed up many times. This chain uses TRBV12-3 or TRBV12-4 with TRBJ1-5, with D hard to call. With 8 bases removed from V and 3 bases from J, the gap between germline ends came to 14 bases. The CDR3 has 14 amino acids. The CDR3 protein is CASSVEGSNQPQHF. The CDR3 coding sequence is TGTGCCAGCTCTGTGGAGGGATCCAATCAGCCCCAGCATTTT.

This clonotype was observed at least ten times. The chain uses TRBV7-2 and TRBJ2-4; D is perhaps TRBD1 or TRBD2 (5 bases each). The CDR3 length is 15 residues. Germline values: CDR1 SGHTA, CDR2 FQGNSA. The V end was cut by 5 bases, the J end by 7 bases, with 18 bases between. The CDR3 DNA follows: TGTGCCAGCAGCAGTCCGGGACCGAACTTTAACATTCAGTACTTC. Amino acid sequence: CASSSPGPNFNIQYF.

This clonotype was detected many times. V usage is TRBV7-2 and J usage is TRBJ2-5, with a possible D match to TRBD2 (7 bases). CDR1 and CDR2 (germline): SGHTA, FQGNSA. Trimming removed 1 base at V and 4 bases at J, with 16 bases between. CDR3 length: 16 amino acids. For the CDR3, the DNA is TGTGCCAGCAGCTTAGAAGGACCGGGGGGCCGAGAGACCCAGTACTTC. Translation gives CASSLEGPGGRETQYF.

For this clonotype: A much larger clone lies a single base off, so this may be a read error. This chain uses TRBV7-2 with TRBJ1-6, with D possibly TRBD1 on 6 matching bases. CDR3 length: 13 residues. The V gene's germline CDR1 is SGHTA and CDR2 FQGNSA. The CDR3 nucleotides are TGTGCCAGCAGCTTAAACAGGGCGATGGCCCTCAACTTT. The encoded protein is CASSLNRAMALNF.

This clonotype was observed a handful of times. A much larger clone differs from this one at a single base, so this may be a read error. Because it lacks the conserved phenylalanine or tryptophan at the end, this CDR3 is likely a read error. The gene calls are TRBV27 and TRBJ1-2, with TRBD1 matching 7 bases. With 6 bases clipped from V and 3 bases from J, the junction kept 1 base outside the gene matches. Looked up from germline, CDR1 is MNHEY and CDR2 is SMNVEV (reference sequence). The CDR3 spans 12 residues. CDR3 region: CASRQGYYGYTI. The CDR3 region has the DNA TGTGCCAGCAGACAGGGGTACTATGGCTACACCATC.

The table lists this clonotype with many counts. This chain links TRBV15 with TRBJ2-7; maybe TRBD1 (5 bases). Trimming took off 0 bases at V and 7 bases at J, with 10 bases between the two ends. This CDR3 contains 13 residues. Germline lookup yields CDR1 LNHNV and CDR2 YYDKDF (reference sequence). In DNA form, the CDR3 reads TGTGCCACCAGCAGAGATATTGGGGCGGAGCAGTACTTC. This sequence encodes CATSRDIGAEQYF.

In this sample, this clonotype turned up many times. CDR3 coding DNA: TGTGCCAGCACCAGCCAGGGGGTTGGGGCCAACGTCCTGACTTTC. Translated: CASTSQGVGANVLTF. J is TRBJ2-6 and V is TRBV27; 7 bases are shared with TRBD1. Trimming removed 7 bases from V and 3 bases from J; junction bases left unmatched: 6. In germline, CDR1 is MNHEY, CDR2 SMNVEV (reference sequence). This CDR3 has 15 residues.

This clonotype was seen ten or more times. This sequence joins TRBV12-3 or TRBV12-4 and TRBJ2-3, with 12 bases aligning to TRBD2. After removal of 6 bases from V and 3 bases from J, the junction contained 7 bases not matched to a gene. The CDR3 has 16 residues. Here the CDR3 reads CASSPRGLAGTDTQYF. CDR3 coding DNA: TGTGCCAGCAGCCCCCGGGGACTAGCGGGTACAGATACGCAGTATTTT.

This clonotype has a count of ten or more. The DNA for the CDR3 is TGTGCCAGCAGCTTATGGAGGGAGGGTGAGCAGTTCTTC. Residues: CASSLWREGEQFF. This chain joins TRBV7-2 and TRBJ2-1, with 7 bases matching TRBD2. Looked up from germline, CDR1 is SGHTA and CDR2 is FQGNSA. There are 13 residues in the CDR3. V lost 2 bases to trimming and J lost 9 bases; unmatched junction nucleotides: 4.

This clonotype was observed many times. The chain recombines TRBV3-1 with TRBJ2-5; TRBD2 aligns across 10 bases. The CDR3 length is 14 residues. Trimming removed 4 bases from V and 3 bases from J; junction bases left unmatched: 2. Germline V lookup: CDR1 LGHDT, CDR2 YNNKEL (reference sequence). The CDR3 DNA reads TGTGCCAGCAGCCGTCTAGCGGGGGAAGAGACCCAGTACTTC. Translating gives CASSRLAGEETQYF.

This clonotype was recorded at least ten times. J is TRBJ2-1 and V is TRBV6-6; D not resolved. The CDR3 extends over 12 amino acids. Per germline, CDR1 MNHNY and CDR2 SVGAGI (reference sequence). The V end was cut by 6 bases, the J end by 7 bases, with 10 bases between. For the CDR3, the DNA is TGTGCCAGCAGCCGACCTAGGAATGAGCAGTTCTTC. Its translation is CASSRPRNEQFF.

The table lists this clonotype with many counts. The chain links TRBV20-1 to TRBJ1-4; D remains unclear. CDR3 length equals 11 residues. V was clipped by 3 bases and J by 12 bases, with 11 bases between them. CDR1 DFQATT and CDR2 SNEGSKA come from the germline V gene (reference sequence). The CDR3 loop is CSASTGLELFF. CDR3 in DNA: TGCAGTGCTAGTACGGGCTTGGAACTGTTTTTT.

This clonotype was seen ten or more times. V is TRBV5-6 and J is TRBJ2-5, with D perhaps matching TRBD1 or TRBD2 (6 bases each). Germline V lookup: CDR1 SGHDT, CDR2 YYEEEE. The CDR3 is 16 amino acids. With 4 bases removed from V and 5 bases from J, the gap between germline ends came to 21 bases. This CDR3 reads CASSRSGAGRGETQYF. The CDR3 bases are TGTGCCAGCAGCCGGTCGGGGGCGGGGCGTGGGGAGACCCAGTACTTC. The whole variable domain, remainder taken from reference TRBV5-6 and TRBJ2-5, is DAGVTQSPTHLIKTRGQQVTLRCSPKSGHDTVSWYQQALGQGPQFIFQYYEEEERQRGNFPDRFSGHQFPNYSSELNVNALLLGDSALYLCASSRSGAGRGETQYFGPGTRLLVL.

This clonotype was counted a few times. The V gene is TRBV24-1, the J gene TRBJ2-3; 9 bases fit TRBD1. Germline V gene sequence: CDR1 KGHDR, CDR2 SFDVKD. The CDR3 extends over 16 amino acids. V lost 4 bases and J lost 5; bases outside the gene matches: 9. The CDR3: CATSDPGQGQVDTQYF. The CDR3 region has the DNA TGTGCCACCAGTGACCCGGGACAGGGTCAGGTAGATACGCAGTATTTT.

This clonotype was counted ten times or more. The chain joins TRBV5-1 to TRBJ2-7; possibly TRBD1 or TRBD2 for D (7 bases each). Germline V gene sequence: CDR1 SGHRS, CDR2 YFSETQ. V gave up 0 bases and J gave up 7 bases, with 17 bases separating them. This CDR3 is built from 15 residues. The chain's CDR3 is CASSLAGEGAREQYF. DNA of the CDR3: TGCGCCAGCAGCTTGGCCGGGGAGGGGGCGCGGGAGCAGTACTTC. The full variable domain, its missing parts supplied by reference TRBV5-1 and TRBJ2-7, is KAGVTQTPRYLIKTRGQQVTLSCSPISGHRSVSWYQQTPGQGLQFLFEYFSETQRNKGNFPGRFSGRQFSNSRSEMNVSTLELGDSALYLCASSLAGEGAREQYFGPGTRLTVT.

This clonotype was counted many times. CDR3 sequence reads: CASSLETGELFF. Here the CDR3 DNA reads TGCGCCAGCAGCTTGGAAACCGGGGAGCTGTTTTTT. The chain uses TRBV5-1 and TRBJ2-2, with unresolved D. CDR3 length equals 12 residues. Germline V lookup: CDR1 SGHRS, CDR2 YFSETQ. V lost 0 bases to trimming and J lost 5 bases, with 2 bases between them.

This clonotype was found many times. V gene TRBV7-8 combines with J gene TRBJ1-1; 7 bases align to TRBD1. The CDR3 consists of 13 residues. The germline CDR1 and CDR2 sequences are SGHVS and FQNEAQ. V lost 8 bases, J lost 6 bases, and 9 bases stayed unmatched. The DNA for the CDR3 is TGTGCCAGCCTGGGACAGTACAGCTCTGAAGCTTTCTTT. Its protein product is CASLGQYSSEAFF.

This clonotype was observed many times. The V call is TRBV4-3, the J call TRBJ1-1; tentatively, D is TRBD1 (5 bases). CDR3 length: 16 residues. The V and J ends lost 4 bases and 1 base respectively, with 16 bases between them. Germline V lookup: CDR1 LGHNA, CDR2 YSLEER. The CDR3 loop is CASSLGTSFGNTEAFF. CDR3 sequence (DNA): TGCGCCAGCAGCCTTGGGACCTCCTTTGGGAACACTGAAGCTTTCTTT.